These 32 T cell receptor beta chains originate from one sample sequenced in a study of human T cells and chemical hapten exposure. The template was total RNA from unfractionated whole blood. For the library, individual cDNA molecules each received unique molecular identifiers. Using its own MiXCR run on the reads, TCRdb lists one record per CDR3 protein. The table lists 95,000 to 150,000 distinct CDR3 sequences, 8.5% of them singletons, with 1.3% to 1.5% in the top ten. The source material was whole blood. The receptors come from a human donor in good health. Some clones in this sample may be carry-over from other donors' samples.

This clonotype was picked up a small number of times. The V gene is TRBV6-5, the J gene TRBJ2-1; 7 nucleotides line up with TRBD1. The CDR3 loop spans 15 amino acids. Losses at the gene ends were 5 bases for V and 4 bases for J; bases not matched to a gene: 8. Germline CDR1 reads MNHEY; CDR2 reads SVGAGI. The CDR3, as DNA: TGTGCCAGCAGTACCCAGGGGGTTGGGTACAATGAGCAGTTCTTC. Residues: CASSTQGVGYNEQFF.

This clonotype has a handful of counts. This rearrangement joins TRBV5-1 to TRBJ2-2; D remains ambiguous. The CDR3 spans 15 residues. CDR1 is SGHRS, CDR2 YFSETQ, per germline. Trimming took 0 bases from V and 0 from J, leaving 6 bases between them. The CDR3 region is CASSLEGTNTGELFF. The CDR3 nucleotides read TGCGCCAGCAGCTTGGAGGGCACGAACACCGGGGAGCTGTTTTTT. Looking up the rest from reference TRBV5-1 and TRBJ2-2 gives the full variable domain: KAGVTQTPRYLIKTRGQQVTLSCSPISGHRSVSWYQQTPGQGLQFLFEYFSETQRNKGNFPGRFSGRQFSNSRSEMNVSTLELGDSALYLCASSLEGTNTGELFFGEGSRLTVL.

The gene calls are TRBV15 and TRBJ2-3; 8 bases match TRBD1. CDR1 and CDR2 (germline): LNHNV, YYDKDF (reference sequence). J gave up 3 bases and V 5 bases, and 4 bases lay outside the gene matches. This CDR3 has 14 amino acids. In DNA form, the CDR3 reads TGTGCCACCAGCTTAGACAGGGGTACAGATACGCAGTATTTT. Translating gives CATSLDRGTDTQYF.

In this sample, this clonotype turned up many times. This chain connects TRBV12-5 to TRBJ1-1, with D possibly matching TRBD1 (6 bases). The CDR3 is made up of 13 amino acids. Deletions cut 1 base from V and 10 bases from J, with 13 bases between. The germline V gene has CDR1 LGHNT and CDR2 FRNRAP. The CDR3 protein is CASGLELQGAAFF. The CDR3 coding sequence is TGTGCTAGTGGTTTGGAACTACAGGGCGCAGCTTTCTTT.

This clonotype was seen more than once but under ten times. The chain links TRBV5-6 to TRBJ2-3; 11 bases are shared with TRBD2. Germline V lookup: CDR1 SGHDT, CDR2 YYEEEE. Losses at the gene ends were 2 bases for V and 4 bases for J; bases not matched to a gene: 6. The CDR3 is 16 amino acids. CDR3 nucleotide sequence: TGTGCCAGCAGCTTAACAAATAGCGGGGGGGCAGATACGCAGTATTTT. Residues: CASSLTNSGGADTQYF.

This clonotype came up a few times. V gene TRBV5-1 combines with J gene TRBJ2-5, with TRBD2 matching 8 bases. The CDR3 covers 15 residues. V shed 4 bases and J 7 bases; nucleotides not matched to a gene: 12. Germline CDR1 is SGHRS and CDR2 is YFSETQ. CDR3: CASSILLAEGATQYF. The CDR3 DNA is TGCGCCAGCAGCATCTTACTAGCGGAAGGTGCGACCCAGTACTTC.

This clonotype was recorded a few times. The chain carries TRBV3-1 and TRBJ2-7; 7 bases align to TRBD2. CDR3 length: 14 amino acids. V gave up 4 bases and J gave up 5 bases; unmatched junction bases: 8. The germline CDR1 and CDR2 sequences are LGHDT and YNNKEL (reference sequence). The CDR3 here is CASSRGLEVDEQYF. CDR3 nucleotides: TGTGCCAGCAGCCGTGGACTAGAGGTTGACGAGCAGTACTTC.

The J gene is TRBJ2-5, the V gene TRBV19, with D perhaps matching TRBD1 (6 bases). The V gene lost 3 bases and the J gene lost 5 bases, with 22 bases spanning the gap. This CDR3 contains 17 residues. Germline values: CDR1 LNHDA, CDR2 SQIVND (reference sequence). The CDR3 is CASSMGHRQVSGETQYF. In DNA, the CDR3 is TGTGCCAGTAGTATGGGGCATAGACAGGTTTCAGGGGAGACCCAGTACTTC.

CDR3 in DNA: TGTGCCACCAGTGACGCCCCGACTAGCGGGGGCTACAATGAGCAGTTCTTC. Protein: CATSDAPTSGGYNEQFF. The rearrangement uses TRBV24-1 and TRBJ2-1; TRBD2 matches at 12 bases. Unmatched junction bases numbered 6, after V lost 4 bases and J lost 3 bases. The CDR3 has 17 residues. Looked up from germline, CDR1 is KGHDR and CDR2 is SFDVKD.

In its sample, this clonotype was seen a few times. J is TRBJ2-7 and V is TRBV5-6; 10 nucleotides align to TRBD2. Germline V lookup: CDR1 SGHDT, CDR2 YYEEEE. CDR3 length: 15 residues. V shed 0 bases and J 3 bases; nucleotides not matched to a gene: 3. The CDR3 loop is CASSLGLAGVYEQYF. Here the CDR3 DNA reads TGTGCCAGCAGCTTGGGCCTAGCGGGAGTCTACGAGCAGTACTTC.

This clonotype came up many times. The chain carries TRBV5-1 and TRBJ2-1; 9 bases agree with TRBD1. CDR1 is SGHRS, CDR2 YFSETQ, per germline. Unmatched junction bases numbered 7, after V lost 0 bases and J lost 6 bases. The CDR3 has 16 residues. For the CDR3, the DNA is TGCGCCAGCAGCTTGGCGGGACAGGGCTACTCCAATGAGCAGTTCTTC. Protein product: CASSLAGQGYSNEQFF.

This clonotype has a count of ten or more. The chain links TRBV29-1 to TRBJ2-5; D is ambiguous. Trimming removed 6 bases from V and 2 bases from J, with 16 bases in between. The germline CDR1 and CDR2 sequences are SQVTM and ANQGSEA. The CDR3 totals 14 residues. The CDR3 DNA reads TGCAGCGTCGTCAAGTGGGCCTCGCAAGAGACCCAGTACTTC. Amino acids: CSVVKWASQETQYF.

This clonotype was detected ten times or more. This chain uses TRBV20-1 with TRBJ2-7; the D gene could be TRBD1 or TRBD2 (5 bases each). The CDR3 totals 13 residues. The germline CDR1 and CDR2 sequences are DFQATT and SNEGSKA (reference sequence). The germline V and J ends were trimmed by 2 bases and 3 bases, with 11 bases remaining between them. The CDR3 DNA reads TGCAGTGCTAGAAGGGACGGGCTCTACGAGCAGTACTTC. Translation gives CSARRDGLYEQYF.

The chain links TRBV6-1 to TRBJ2-5, with D possibly being TRBD2 (5 bases). The CDR3 runs to 15 residues. V was pared by 0 bases and J by 7 bases, with 15 bases between. Germline loops: CDR1 MNHNS, CDR2 SASEGT. The CDR3 nucleotides read TGTGCCAGCAGTGAAGCACCGACAAGCGGAGGGACCCAGTACTTC. Translation: CASSEAPTSGGTQYF.

This sequence joins TRBV7-9 and TRBJ2-3, with D possibly being TRBD1 (6 bases). Germline loops: CDR1 SEHNR, CDR2 FQNEAQ (reference sequence). Trimming pared 2 bases from V and 5 bases from J, leaving 17 bases between. The CDR3 consists of 16 residues. The CDR3 spells CASSLLRQVAGDTQYF. The CDR3 DNA follows: TGTGCCAGCAGCTTATTGAGACAGGTCGCGGGAGATACGCAGTATTTT. Combining the CDR3 with reference TRBV7-9 and TRBJ2-3 gives the whole variable domain DTGVSQNPRHKITKRGQNVTFRCDPISEHNRLYWYRQTLGQGPEFLTYFQNEAQLEKSRLLSDRFSAERPKGSFSTLEIQRTEQGDSAMYLCASSLLRQVAGDTQYFGPGTRLTVL.

This clonotype was observed at least ten times. This chain connects TRBV29-1 to TRBJ2-1, with D uncertain. Germline V gene sequence: CDR1 SQVTM, CDR2 ANQGSEA. V lost 3 bases, J lost 0 bases, and 18 bases lay in between. CDR3 length: 17 amino acids. This chain's CDR3 is CSVEGSQVVGSYNEQFF. CDR3 DNA: TGCAGCGTTGAGGGATCCCAAGTGGTGGGCTCCTACAATGAGCAGTTCTTC.

The chain uses TRBV5-1 and TRBJ2-7; the D gene is possibly TRBD1 (5 bases). In germline, CDR1 is SGHRS, CDR2 YFSETQ. With 4 bases removed from V and 0 bases from J, the gap between germline ends came to 14 bases. The length of the CDR3 is 15 residues. Here the CDR3 reads CASSPTASSSYEQYF. The CDR3 DNA reads as TGCGCCAGCAGCCCGACAGCCAGCAGCTCCTACGAGCAGTACTTC.

A few counts support this clonotype. The V call is TRBV12-5, the J call TRBJ1-1, with TRBD1 as a possible D gene (6 bases). Between the trimmed V and J ends, which lost 3 bases and 3 bases, there was a span of 8 bases. This CDR3 is 13 amino acids long. Germline values: CDR1 LGHNT, CDR2 FRNRAP. Here the CDR3 reads CASGLTGYTEAFF. The CDR3 DNA is TGTGCTAGTGGTTTAACAGGGTACACTGAAGCTTTCTTT.

This clonotype was found many times. The CDR3 region has the DNA TGTGCCAGCAGTTATCGGACAGGGGCAATGAATCAGCCCCAGCATTTT. Its protein is CASSYRTGAMNQPQHF. V and J are TRBV12-3 or TRBV12-4 and TRBJ1-5; 9 nucleotides agree with TRBD1. The CDR3 runs 16 residues. Trimming at V came to 4 bases and at J to 4 bases, leaving 8 bases not matched to a gene.

This clonotype came up many times. The rearrangement uses TRBV5-1 and TRBJ2-7; the D gene is possibly TRBD1 (6 bases). V lost 7 bases to trimming and J lost 3 bases, with 14 bases between them. The CDR3 runs 13 residues. Germline loops: CDR1 SGHRS, CDR2 YFSETQ. The CDR3 coding sequence is TGCGCCAGCTCCCCCTTGGACAGCTACGAGCAGTACTTC. It specifies CASSPLDSYEQYF.

This clonotype was counted a few times. J is TRBJ2-1 and V is TRBV3-1; TRBD2 aligns across 7 bases. CDR1 is LGHDT, CDR2 YNNKEL, per germline (reference sequence). V shed 0 bases, J shed 7 bases, and the junction held 0 bases outside the gene matches. The CDR3 contains 13 residues. The CDR3 loop reads CASSQEGGNEQFF. CDR3 DNA: TGTGCCAGCAGCCAAGAGGGGGGGAATGAGCAGTTCTTC.

The sample holds many counts of this clonotype. V is TRBV7-2 and J is TRBJ1-5; 9 bases are shared with TRBD1. Germline values: CDR1 SGHTA, CDR2 FQGNSA. V was pared by 6 bases and J by 5 bases, with 8 bases of the junction left unmatched. The length of the CDR3 is 15 residues. CDR3 bases: TGTGCCAGCAGTCAGGGACAGGGATACGATCAGCCCCAGCATTTT. Translating it yields CASSQGQGYDQPQHF.

The chain has TRBV25-1 and TRBJ1-1; tentatively, D is TRBD1 (5 bases). Per the germline V gene, CDR1 is MGHDK and CDR2 is SYGVNS. The CDR3 length is 15 residues. The V and J ends lost 1 base and 6 bases respectively, with 15 bases between them. DNA for the CDR3: TGTGCCAGCAGTGAATTTAAAGGGGCCGGCCCTGAAGCTTTCTTT. Translation gives CASSEFKGAGPEAFF. The complete variable domain, with remaining parts taken from reference TRBV25-1 and TRBJ1-1, reads EADIYQTPRYLVIGTGKKITLECSQTMGHDKMYWYQQDPGMELHLIHYSYGVNSTEKGDLSSESTVSRIRTEHFPLTLESARPSHTSQYLCASSEFKGAGPEAFFGQGTRLTVV.

This clonotype appeared many times. The CDR3 is CASSYRDTRPGELFF. The CDR3 DNA is TGTGCCAGCAGTTACAGGGACACCCGCCCCGGGGAGCTGTTTTTT. The chain uses TRBV6-6 and TRBJ2-2, with a tentative D call TRBD1 (6 bases). Germline assignment: CDR1 MNHNY and CDR2 SVGAGI (reference sequence). CDR3 length: 15 residues. Trimming took 2 bases from V and 6 from J, leaving 13 bases between them.

This clonotype has ten or more counts. Here the CDR3 DNA reads TGCGCCAGCAGCCGAGTAGGACAGGGCGACTACGAGCAGTACTTC. Translating it yields CASSRVGQGDYEQYF. The chain carries TRBV4-1 and TRBJ2-7; 8 bases align to TRBD1. The germline V gene encodes CDR1 MGHRA and CDR2 YSYEKL. The V segment lost 4 bases and the J segment 3 bases; nucleotides outside the gene matches: 8. The CDR3 totals 15 residues.

In its sample, this clonotype was seen many times. The chain joins TRBV10-2 to TRBJ2-1; 13 bases line up with TRBD2. V shed 7 bases, J shed 8 bases, and the junction held 5 bases outside the gene matches. Germline-derived CDR1 and CDR2 are WSHSY and SAAADI. CDR3 length equals 14 residues. The CDR3 region is CASIQLAGGDEQFF. The CDR3 DNA reads TGCGCCAGCATTCAACTAGCGGGAGGGGATGAGCAGTTCTTC.

There are a few counts of this clonotype. The genes are TRBV13 and TRBJ2-1, with 8 bases identical to TRBD2. V shed 6 bases, J shed 6 bases, and the junction held 7 bases outside the gene matches. CDR1 and CDR2 from the germline V gene are PRHDT and FYEKMQ (reference sequence). The CDR3 length is 14 residues. The CDR3 here is CASSPRTSGNEQFF. CDR3 nucleotides: TGTGCCAGCAGTCCACGCACTAGCGGCAATGAGCAGTTCTTC.

Concerning this clonotype: At one end, the junction sequence differs from germline, possibly due to a read error. The chain is built from TRBV7-2 and TRBJ2-1; TRBD1 matches 7 bases. CDR1 and CDR2 (germline): SGHTA, FQGNSA. This CDR3 contains 16 residues. Written as DNA, the CDR3 is TGTGTCAGCAGCAGAGGGGGCCTTACACAAACTAGGGAGCAGTTCTTC. Its protein is CVSSRGGLTQTREQFF.

A few counts support this clonotype. The chain couples TRBV10-1 to TRBJ1-1, with D unclear. The CDR3 runs to 14 residues. Trimming pared 3 bases from V and 3 bases from J, leaving 11 bases between. Germline V gene lookup returns CDR1 WNHNN and CDR2 SYGVQD (reference sequence). The DNA of the CDR3 is TGCGCCAGCAGTGACCCGGGTAAGGACACTGAAGCTTTCTTT. Its translation: CASSDPGKDTEAFF.

This clonotype came up once. The chain uses TRBV7-2 and TRBJ2-5; TRBD1 is a possible D gene (6 bases). This CDR3 is built from 13 residues. The V gene lost 8 bases and the J gene lost 1 base, with 11 bases spanning the gap. From germline, CDR1 is SGHTA and CDR2 FQGNSA. CDR3 residues: CASARQVQETQYF. CDR3 nucleotides: TGTGCCAGCGCCAGACAGGTCCAAGAGACCCAGTACTTC.

This clonotype was observed a handful of times. The chain couples TRBV6-5 to TRBJ2-3; no clear D gene. The CDR3 totals 15 residues. Germline V gives CDR1 MNHEY, CDR2 SVGAGI. V was trimmed by 0 bases and J by 4 bases, leaving 11 bases between them. The CDR3 protein is CASSYSTGMPDTQYF. CDR3 nucleotides: TGTGCCAGCAGTTACTCGACTGGGATGCCAGATACGCAGTATTTT.

This clonotype was found a few times. V and J are TRBV29-1 and TRBJ2-7, with unresolved D. The V gene lost 4 bases and the J gene lost 0 bases, with 4 bases spanning the gap. Germline CDR1 SQVTM, CDR2 ANQGSEA. The CDR3 is made up of 11 amino acids. CDR3 coding DNA: TGCAGCGTTGGGCGCTCCTACGAGCAGTACTTC. Translation: CSVGRSYEQYF.